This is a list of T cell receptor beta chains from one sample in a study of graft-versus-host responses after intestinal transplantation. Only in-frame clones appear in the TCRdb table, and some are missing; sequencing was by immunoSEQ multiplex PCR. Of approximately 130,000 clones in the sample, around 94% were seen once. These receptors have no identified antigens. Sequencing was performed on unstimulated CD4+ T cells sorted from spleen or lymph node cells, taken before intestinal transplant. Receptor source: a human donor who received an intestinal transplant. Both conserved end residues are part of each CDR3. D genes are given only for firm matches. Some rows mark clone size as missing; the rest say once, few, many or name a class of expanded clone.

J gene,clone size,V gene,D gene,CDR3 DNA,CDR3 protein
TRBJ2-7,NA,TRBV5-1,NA,TGCGCCAGCAGCTCACAGGGAATCCGCTACGAGCAGTACTTC,CASSSQGIRYEQYF
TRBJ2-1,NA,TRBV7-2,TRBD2,TGTGCCAGCAGCTTTTGGAGCGGGGGGGCCCGTGAGCAGTTCTTC,CASSFWSGGAREQFF
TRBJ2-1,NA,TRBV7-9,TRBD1,TGTGCCAGCAGCAACCGGGACAGGGGGTACAATGAGCAGTTCTTC,CASSNRDRGYNEQFF
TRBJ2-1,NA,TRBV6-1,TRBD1,TGTGCCAGCACCGAGGACAGGGCCTACAATGAGCAGTTCTTC,CASTEDRAYNEQFF
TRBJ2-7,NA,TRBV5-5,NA,TGTGCCAGCAGCAGAGACAGCTACGAGCAGTACTTC,CASSRDSYEQYF
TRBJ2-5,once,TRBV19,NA,TGTGCCAGTAGTATCCTTGAAGGGGCAGAGACCCAGTACTTC,CASSILEGAETQYF
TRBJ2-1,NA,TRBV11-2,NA,TGTGCCAGCAGCATTCGTACAGGAAGGGTTGAGCAGTTCTTC,CASSIRTGRVEQFF
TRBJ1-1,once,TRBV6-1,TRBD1,TGTGCCAGCGGCCAACAGGGGTTCACTGAAGCTTTCTTT,CASGQQGFTEAFF
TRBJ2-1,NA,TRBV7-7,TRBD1,TGTGCCAGCAGCCCGGGGACAGGTCCCTACAATGAGCAGTTCTTC,CASSPGTGPYNEQFF
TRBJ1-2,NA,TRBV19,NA,TGTGCCAGTAGTGGCCTTTGGACCGCTAACTATGGCTACACCTTC,CASSGLWTANYGYTF
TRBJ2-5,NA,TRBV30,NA,TGTGCCTGGAGTGTCGCCGGGACCCAAGAGACCCAGTACTTC,CAWSVAGTQETQYF
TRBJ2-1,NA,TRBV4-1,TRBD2,TGCGCCAGCAGCCAAGATCTTGGGCTAGCGGGGGCCGAGCAGTTCTTC,CASSQDLGLAGAEQFF
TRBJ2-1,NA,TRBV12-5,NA,TGTGCTAGTGGTCCCTCGAGCTATAGCTACAATGAGCAGTTCTTC,CASGPSSYSYNEQFF
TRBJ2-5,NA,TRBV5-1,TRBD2,TGCGCCAGCAGCAAACTAGCGGGGGCCTACCAAGAGACCCAGTACTTC,CASSKLAGAYQETQYF
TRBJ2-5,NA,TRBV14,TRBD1,TGTGCCATGCCTCGTGCCGGGACAGAGCAAGAGACCCAGTACTTC,CAMPRAGTEQETQYF
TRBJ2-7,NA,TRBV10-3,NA,TGTGCCATCAGGAGCTCCTACGAGCAGTACTTC,CAIRSSYEQYF
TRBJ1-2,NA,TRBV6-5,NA,TGTGCCAGCAGATTTGGGATAAACTATGGCTACACCTTC,CASRFGINYGYTF
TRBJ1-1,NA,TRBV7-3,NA,TGTGCCAGCAGACGAGATCCGAACACTGAAGCTTTCTTT,CASRRDPNTEAFF
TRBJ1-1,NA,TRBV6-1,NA,TGTGCCAGCAGGGAATGGGACACTGAAGCTTTCTTT,CASREWDTEAFF
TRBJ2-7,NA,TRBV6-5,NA,TGTGCCAGCAGTTACTCCATGGGGTCGTTATCCTACGAGCAGTACTTC,CASSYSMGSLSYEQYF
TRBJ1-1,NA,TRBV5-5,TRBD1,TGTGCCAGCAGCTCCTGGGACAGGACGAACCCCATGAACACTGAAGCTTTCTTT,CASSSWDRTNPMNTEAFF
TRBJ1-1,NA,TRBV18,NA,TGTGCCAGCTCACCCCTCGTTACAGGGTTGAACACTGAAGCTTTCTTT,CASSPLVTGLNTEAFF
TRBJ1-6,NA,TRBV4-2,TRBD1,TGTGCCAGCAGCCAAGATTGGGACAGGGGGCTGTCACCCCTCCACTTT,CASSQDWDRGLSPLHF
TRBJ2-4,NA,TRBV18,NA,TGTGCCAGCTCACCGGGGGTAGCCAAAAACATTCAGTACTTC,CASSPGVAKNIQYF
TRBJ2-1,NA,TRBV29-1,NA,TGCAGCGTTGATCTAAGGTTAGCGGACAATGAGCAGTTCTTC,CSVDLRLADNEQFF
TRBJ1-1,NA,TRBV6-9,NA,TGTGCCAGCAGTTGGAGGTGTGGTACTGAAGCTTTCTTT,CASSWRCGTEAFF
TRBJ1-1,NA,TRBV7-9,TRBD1,TGTGCCAGCAGCCCGACAGGGAGGGAGAACACTGAAGCTTTCTTT,CASSPTGRENTEAFF
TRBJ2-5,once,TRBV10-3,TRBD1,TGTGCCATCAGCGATACAGGGGGCTCGGAGACCCAGTACTTC,CAISDTGGSETQYF
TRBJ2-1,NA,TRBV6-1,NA,TGTGCCAGCAGTGTTTCAGAGATCCGCGAGTTCTTC,CASSVSEIREFF
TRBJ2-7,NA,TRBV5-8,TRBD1,TGTGCCAGCAGACGGACAGGGGGTGGGGGCGAGCAGTACTTC,CASRRTGGGGEQYF
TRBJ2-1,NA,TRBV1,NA,TGCACCAGCAGCCAAAGGACTAGCGGACCGGCTAATGAGCAGTTCTTC,CTSSQRTSGPANEQFF
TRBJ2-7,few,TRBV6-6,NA,TGTGCCAGCAGTGGCCCGGCTAGCTACGAGCAGTACTTC,CASSGPASYEQYF
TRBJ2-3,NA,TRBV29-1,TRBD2,TGCAGCGTTGGCGGGACTAGGACAGATACGCAGTATTTT,CSVGGTRTDTQYF
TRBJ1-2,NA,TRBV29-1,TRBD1,TGCAGCGTTTCTACCGGGACAGGGTACTATGGCTACACCTTC,CSVSTGTGYYGYTF
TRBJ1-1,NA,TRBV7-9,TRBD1,TGTGCCAGCAGTCAAGCAGCGGGACAGGGGTGGGCTTTCTTT,CASSQAAGQGWAFF
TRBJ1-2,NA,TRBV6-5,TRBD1,TGTGCCAGCAGTTACTCGAGGGCAGGGGGCGGCTATGGCTACACCTTC,CASSYSRAGGGYGYTF
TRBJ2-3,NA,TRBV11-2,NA,TGTGCCAGCAGCGCCAGGAGGTCGGATACGCAGTATTTT,CASSARRSDTQYF
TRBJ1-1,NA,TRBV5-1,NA,TGCGCCAGCCGCGGGGACAACCCGAACACTGAAGCTTTCTTT,CASRGDNPNTEAFF
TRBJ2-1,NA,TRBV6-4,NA,TGTGCCAGCAGTGTGGAGCGGGCGGACTACAATGAGCAGTTCTTC,CASSVERADYNEQFF
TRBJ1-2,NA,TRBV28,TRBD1,TGTGCCAGTACAGGGGTCAACTATGGCTACACCTTC,CASTGVNYGYTF
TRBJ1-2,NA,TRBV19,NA,TGTGCCAGTTCGAGGGACCGATCTAACTATGGCTACACCTTC,CASSRDRSNYGYTF
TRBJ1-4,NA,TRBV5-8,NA,TGTGCCAGTAACACCCAGTATAATGAAAAACTGTTTTTT,CASNTQYNEKLFF
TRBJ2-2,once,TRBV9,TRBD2,TGTGCCAGCAGCCCCTGGGGGGGGTTCGAGACCGGGGAGCTGTTTTTT,CASSPWGGFETGELFF
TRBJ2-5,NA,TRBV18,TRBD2,TGTGCCAGCTCGCTTACTAGCGGAAAAGAGACCCAGTACTTC,CASSLTSGKETQYF
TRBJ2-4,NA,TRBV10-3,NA,TGTGCCCCCCGGGTTAGCGACTTATTAGCCAAAAACATTCAGTACTTC,CAPRVSDLLAKNIQYF
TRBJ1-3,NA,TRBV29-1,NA,TGCAGCGTTGAGGGGGTAGGAAACACCATATATTTT,CSVEGVGNTIYF
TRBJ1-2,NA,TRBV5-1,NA,TGCGCCAGCAGCTTGGGAGGGGTTCGTGGCTACACCTTC,CASSLGGVRGYTF
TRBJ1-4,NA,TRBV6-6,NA,TGTGCCAGCAGTTCTAGGACCACAACTAATGAAAAACTGTTTTTT,CASSSRTTTNEKLFF
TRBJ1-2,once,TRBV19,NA,TGTGCCAGCCAGAGGGGCAGGGGATACGGCTACACCTTC,CASQRGRGYGYTF
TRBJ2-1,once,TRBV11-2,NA,TGTGCCAGTACGAGGCAGGCTCTGGGTGAGCAGTTCTTC,CASTRQALGEQFF
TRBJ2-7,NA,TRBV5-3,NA,TGTGCCAACTGGAAGGGGGGGGGCGGAACCTACGAGCAGTACTTC,CANWKGGGGTYEQYF
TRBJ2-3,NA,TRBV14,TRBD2,TGTGCCAGCAGCAAAAGTCTAGCGGGGCATACGCAGTATTTT,CASSKSLAGHTQYF
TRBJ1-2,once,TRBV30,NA,TGTGCCTGGACACGGGGGGGACTCCTGAACTATGGCTACACCTTC,CAWTRGGLLNYGYTF
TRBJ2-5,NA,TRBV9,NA,TGTGCCAGCAGCGTATCAGGCGGGCGGGGCTGGGAGACCCAGTACTTC,CASSVSGGRGWETQYF
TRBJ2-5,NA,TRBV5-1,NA,TGCGCCAGCAGCTTGAGCGGAGAGGAGACCCAGTACTTC,CASSLSGEETQYF
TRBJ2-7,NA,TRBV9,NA,TGTGCCAGCGCGAACGGGCAGTTGAGGGAGCAGTACTTC,CASANGQLREQYF
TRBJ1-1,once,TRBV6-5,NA,TGTGCCAGCAGTCCTAGATCGCCCCTGAACACTGAAGCTTTCTTT,CASSPRSPLNTEAFF
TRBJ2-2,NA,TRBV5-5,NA,TGTGCCAGCAGCTTGACCGGGACAAACACCGGGGAGCTGTTTTTT,CASSLTGTNTGELFF
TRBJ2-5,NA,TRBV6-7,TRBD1,TGTGCCAGCAGATTAGCACCGGGACAGACAAAAGAGACCCAGTACTTC,CASRLAPGQTKETQYF